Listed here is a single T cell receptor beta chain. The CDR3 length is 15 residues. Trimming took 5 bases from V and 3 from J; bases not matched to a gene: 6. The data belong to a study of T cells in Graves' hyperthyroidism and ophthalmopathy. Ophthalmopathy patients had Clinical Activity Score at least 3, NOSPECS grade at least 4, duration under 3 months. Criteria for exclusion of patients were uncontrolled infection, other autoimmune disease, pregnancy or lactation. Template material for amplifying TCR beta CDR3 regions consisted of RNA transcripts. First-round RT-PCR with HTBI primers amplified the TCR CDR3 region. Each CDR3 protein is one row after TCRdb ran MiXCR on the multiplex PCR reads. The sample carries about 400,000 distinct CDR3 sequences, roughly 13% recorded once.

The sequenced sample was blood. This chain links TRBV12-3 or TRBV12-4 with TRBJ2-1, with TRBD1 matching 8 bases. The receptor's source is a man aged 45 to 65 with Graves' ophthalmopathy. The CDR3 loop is CASSRQGLYYNEQFF. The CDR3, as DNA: TGTGCCAGCAGTCGACAGGGGCTATACTACAATGAGCAGTTCTTC.